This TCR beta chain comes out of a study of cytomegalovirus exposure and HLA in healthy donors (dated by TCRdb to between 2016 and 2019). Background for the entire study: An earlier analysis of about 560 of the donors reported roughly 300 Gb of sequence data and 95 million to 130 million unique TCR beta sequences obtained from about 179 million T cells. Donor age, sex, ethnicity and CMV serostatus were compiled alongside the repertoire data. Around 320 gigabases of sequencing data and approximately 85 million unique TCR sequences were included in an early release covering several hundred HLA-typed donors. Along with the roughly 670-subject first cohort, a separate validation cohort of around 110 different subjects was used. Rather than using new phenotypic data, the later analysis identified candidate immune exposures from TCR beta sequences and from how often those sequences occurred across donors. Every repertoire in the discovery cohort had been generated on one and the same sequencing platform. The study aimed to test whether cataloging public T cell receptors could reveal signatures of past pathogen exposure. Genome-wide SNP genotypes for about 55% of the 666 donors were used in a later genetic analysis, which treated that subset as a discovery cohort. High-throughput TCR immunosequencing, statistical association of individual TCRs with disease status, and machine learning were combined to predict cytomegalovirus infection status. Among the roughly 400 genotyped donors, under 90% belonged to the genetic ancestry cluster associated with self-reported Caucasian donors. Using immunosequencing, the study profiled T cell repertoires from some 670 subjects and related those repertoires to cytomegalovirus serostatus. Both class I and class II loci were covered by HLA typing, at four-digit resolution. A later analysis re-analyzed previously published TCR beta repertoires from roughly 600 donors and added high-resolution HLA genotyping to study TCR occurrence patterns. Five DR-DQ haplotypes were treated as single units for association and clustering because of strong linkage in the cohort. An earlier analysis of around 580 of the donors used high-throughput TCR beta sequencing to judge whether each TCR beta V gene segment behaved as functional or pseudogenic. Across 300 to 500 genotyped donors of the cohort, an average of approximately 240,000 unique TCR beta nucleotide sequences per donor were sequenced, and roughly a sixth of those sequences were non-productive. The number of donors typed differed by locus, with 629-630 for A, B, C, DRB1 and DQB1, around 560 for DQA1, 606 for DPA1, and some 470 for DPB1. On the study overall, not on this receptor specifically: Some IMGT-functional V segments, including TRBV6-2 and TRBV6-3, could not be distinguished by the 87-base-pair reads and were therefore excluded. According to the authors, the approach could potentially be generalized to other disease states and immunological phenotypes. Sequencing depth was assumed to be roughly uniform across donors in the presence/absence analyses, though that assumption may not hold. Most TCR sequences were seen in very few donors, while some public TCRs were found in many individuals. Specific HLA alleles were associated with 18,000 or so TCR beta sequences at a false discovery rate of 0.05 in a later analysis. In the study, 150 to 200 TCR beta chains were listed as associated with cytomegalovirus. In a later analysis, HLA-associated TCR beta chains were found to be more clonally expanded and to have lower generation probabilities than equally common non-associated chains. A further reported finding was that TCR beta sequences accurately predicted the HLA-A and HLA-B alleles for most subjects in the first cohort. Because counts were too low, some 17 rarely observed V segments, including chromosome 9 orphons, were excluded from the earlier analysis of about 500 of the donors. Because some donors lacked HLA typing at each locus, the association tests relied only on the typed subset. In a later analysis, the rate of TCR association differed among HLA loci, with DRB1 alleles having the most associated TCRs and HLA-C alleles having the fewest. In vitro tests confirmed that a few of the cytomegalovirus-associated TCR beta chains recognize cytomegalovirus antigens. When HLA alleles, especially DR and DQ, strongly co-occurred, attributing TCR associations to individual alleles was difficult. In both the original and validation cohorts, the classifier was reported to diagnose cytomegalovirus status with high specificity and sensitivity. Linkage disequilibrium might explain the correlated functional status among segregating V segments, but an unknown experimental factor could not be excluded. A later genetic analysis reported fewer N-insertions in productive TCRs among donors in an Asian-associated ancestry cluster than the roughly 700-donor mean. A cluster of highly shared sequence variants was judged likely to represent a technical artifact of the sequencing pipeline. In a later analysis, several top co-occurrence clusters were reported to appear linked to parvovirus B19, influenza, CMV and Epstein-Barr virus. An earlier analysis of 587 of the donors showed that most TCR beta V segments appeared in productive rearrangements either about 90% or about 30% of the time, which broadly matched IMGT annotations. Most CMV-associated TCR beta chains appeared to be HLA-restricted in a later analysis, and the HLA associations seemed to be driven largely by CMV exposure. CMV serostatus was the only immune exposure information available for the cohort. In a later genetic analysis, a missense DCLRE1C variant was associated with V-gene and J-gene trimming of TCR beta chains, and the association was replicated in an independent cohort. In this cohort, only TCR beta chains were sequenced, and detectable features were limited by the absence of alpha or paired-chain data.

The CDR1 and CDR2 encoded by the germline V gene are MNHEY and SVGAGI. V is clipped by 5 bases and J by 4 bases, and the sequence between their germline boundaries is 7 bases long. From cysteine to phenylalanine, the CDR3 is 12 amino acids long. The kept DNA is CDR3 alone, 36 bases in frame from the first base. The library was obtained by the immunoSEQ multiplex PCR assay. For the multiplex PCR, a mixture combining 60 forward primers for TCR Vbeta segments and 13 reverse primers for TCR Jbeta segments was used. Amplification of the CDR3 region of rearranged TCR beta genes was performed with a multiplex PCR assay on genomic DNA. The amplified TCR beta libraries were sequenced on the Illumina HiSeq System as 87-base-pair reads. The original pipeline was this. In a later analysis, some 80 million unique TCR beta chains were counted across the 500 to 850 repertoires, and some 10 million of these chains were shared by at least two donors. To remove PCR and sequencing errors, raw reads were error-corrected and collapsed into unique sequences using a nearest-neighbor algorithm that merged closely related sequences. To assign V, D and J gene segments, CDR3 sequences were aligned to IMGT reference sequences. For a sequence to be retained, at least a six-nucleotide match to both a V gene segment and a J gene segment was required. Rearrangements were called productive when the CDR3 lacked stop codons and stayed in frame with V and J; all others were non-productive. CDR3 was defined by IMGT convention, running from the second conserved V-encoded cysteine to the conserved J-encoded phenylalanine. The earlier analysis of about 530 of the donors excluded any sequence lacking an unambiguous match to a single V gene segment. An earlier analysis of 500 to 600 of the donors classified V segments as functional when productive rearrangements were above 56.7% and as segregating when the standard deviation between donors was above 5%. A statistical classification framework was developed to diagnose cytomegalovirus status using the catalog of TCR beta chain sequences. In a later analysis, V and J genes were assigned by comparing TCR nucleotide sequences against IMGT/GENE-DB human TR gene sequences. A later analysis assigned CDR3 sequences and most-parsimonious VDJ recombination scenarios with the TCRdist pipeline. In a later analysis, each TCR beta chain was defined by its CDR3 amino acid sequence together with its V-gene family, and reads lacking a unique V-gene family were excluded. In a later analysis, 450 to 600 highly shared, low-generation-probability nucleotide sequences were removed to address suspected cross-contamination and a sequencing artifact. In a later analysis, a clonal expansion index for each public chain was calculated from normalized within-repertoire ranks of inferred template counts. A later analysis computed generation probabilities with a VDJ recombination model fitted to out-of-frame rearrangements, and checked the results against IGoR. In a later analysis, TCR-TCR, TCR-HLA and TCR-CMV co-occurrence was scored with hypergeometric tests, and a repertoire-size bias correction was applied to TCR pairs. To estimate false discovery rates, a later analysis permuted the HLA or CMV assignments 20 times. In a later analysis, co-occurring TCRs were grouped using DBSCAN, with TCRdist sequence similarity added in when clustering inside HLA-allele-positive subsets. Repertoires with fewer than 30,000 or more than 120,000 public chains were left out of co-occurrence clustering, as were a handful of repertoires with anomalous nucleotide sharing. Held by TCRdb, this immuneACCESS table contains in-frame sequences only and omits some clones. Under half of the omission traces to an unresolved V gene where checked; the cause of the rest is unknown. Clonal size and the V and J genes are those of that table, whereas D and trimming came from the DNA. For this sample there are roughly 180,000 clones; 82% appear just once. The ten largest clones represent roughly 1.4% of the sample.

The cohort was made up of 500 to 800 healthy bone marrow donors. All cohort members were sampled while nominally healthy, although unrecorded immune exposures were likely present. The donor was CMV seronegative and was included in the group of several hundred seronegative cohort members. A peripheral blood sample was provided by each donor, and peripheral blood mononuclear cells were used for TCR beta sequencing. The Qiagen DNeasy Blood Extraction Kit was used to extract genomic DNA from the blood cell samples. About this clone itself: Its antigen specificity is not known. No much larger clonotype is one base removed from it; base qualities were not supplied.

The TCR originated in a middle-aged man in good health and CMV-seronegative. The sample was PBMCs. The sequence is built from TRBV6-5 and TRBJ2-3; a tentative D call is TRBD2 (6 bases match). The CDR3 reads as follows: CASSTGADTQYF. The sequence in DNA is TGTGCCAGCAGTACGGGGGCAGATACGCAGTATTTT.